These T cell receptor beta chains were read from a single sample in a study of OX40 agonist ivuxolimab in advanced cancers. The table came from immunoSEQ multiplex PCR; TCRdb's copy has only in-frame clones and leaves some out. Altogether about 88,000 clones are present, more than 80% being singletons, with the ten largest covering approximately 0.2%. The sample here was CD4+ or CD8+ T cells sorted from blood, taken in a trial of the OX40 agonist ivuxolimab. These receptors originate from an adult with an advanced solid tumor such as melanoma, head and neck, liver or kidney cancer. CDR3s include the opening cysteine and the closing phenylalanine or tryptophan. The D gene is left open where the match is weak. Size values are once, few and many counts, or a class for expanded clones, and some rows have none.

DNA: TGCGCCAGCAGTGCGGCCGGGGGGCAGGCCGGGGAGCTGTTTTTT
CDR3: CASSAAGGQAGELFF
length: 15
J: TRBJ2-2
D: NA
size: NA
V: TRBV5-1

DNA: TGTGCCAGCAGCAAACCGGGGACTAGCGGCTTCAATGGACAGTTCTTC
CDR3: CASSKPGTSGFNGQFF
length: 16
J: TRBJ2-1
D: TRBD2
size: NA
V: TRBV27

DNA: TGTGCCAGCTCACCACTAGCGCCCCCGGAGACCCAGTACTTC
CDR3: CASSPLAPPETQYF
length: 14
J: TRBJ2-5
D: NA
size: NA
V: TRBV18

DNA: TGTGCCAGCAGCTTAAGAGGCGGGCTCACCTACGAGCAGTACTTC
CDR3: CASSLRGGLTYEQYF
length: 15
J: TRBJ2-7
D: NA
size: NA
V: TRBV7-2

DNA: TGTGCCAGTAGACTTCAGGGGGCGAACACCGGGGAGCTGTTTTTT
CDR3: CASRLQGANTGELFF
length: 15
J: TRBJ2-2
D: TRBD1
size: once
V: TRBV19

DNA: TGTGCCAGCAGCTTAGGAGGACAGGGAAAGGGGACCCAGTACTTC
CDR3: CASSLGGQGKGTQYF
length: 15
J: TRBJ2-5
D: TRBD1
size: NA
V: TRBV7-2

DNA: TGCGCCAGCAGCCCCGGGACAGGGGGCTTTGAAGCTTTCTTT
CDR3: CASSPGTGGFEAFF
length: 14
J: TRBJ1-1
D: TRBD1
size: NA
V: TRBV5-1

DNA: TGCGCCAGCAGCCGTGCTAGCCAAGAGACCCAGTACTTC
CDR3: CASSRASQETQYF
length: 13
J: TRBJ2-5
D: NA
size: NA
V: TRBV4-1

DNA: TGCAGTGCCCCGCGGGGGGATACGCAGTATTTT
CDR3: CSAPRGDTQYF
length: 11
J: TRBJ2-3
D: TRBD2
size: NA
V: TRBV20-1

DNA: TGTGCCAGCAGTTTAGAGGGAGGTGAAAAACTGTTTTTT
CDR3: CASSLEGGEKLFF
length: 13
J: TRBJ1-4
D: NA
size: NA
V: TRBV27

DNA: TGTGCCAGCCGACCGGGCGGGAGTCTCAACGAGCAGTACTTC
CDR3: CASRPGGSLNEQYF
length: 14
J: TRBJ2-7
D: TRBD2
size: NA
V: TRBV6-1

DNA: TGTGCCAGCAGTGTAAAGGGCTACGGGGCCAACGTCCTGACTTTC
CDR3: CASSVKGYGANVLTF
length: 15
J: TRBJ2-6
D: NA
size: NA
V: TRBV6-1

DNA: TGTGCCAGCAGCTTGGGCGGCGACTATGGCTACACCTTC
CDR3: CASSLGGDYGYTF
length: 13
J: TRBJ1-2
D: NA
size: few
V: TRBV5-8

DNA: TGTGCCAGCAGTTACGTTCGCCAGGCCAGGCCGGTGGGCTACACCTTC
CDR3: CASSYVRQARPVGYTF
length: 16
J: TRBJ1-2
D: NA
size: few
V: TRBV6-5

DNA: TGTGCCAGTAGCGCCCCGGGAGCTAATGAAAAACTGTTTTTT
CDR3: CASSAPGANEKLFF
length: 14
J: TRBJ1-4
D: NA
size: NA
V: TRBV19

DNA: TGTGCCAGCAGGGGACCGGACGGGGAAGCTTTCTTT
CDR3: CASRGPDGEAFF
length: 12
J: TRBJ1-1
D: NA
size: NA
V: TRBV25-1

DNA: TGTGCCAGCAGTCCCCCGACAGGGGTTAGCTATGGCTACACCTTC
CDR3: CASSPPTGVSYGYTF
length: 15
J: TRBJ1-2
D: TRBD1
size: NA
V: TRBV28

DNA: TGCAGCGTTCTCCCACGGCGGAACACTGAAGCTTTCTTT
CDR3: CSVLPRRNTEAFF
length: 13
J: TRBJ1-1
D: NA
size: once
V: TRBV29-1

DNA: TGTGCCAGCGGACTGGGATCCTGGGCTACGCAGTATTTT
CDR3: CASGLGSWATQYF
length: 13
J: TRBJ2-3
D: NA
size: few
V: TRBV27

DNA: TGTGCCAGCAGTGAAGATGGGTTTACAGTACCGAACACTGAAGCTTTCTTT
CDR3: CASSEDGFTVPNTEAFF
length: 17
J: TRBJ1-1
D: NA
size: NA
V: TRBV6-1

DNA: TGTGCCAGCAGCCAGGAGGGCCTCCAAGAGACCCAGTACTTC
CDR3: CASSQEGLQETQYF
length: 14
J: TRBJ2-5
D: NA
size: NA
V: TRBV16

DNA: TGCACCAGCAGCCAGGCACGGACTAATTACCAAGAGACCCAGTACTTC
CDR3: CTSSQARTNYQETQYF
length: 16
J: TRBJ2-5
D: NA
size: NA
V: TRBV1

DNA: TGCGCCAGCAGCCAGGGGACTAGCGTTTACACAGATACGCAGTATTTT
CDR3: CASSQGTSVYTDTQYF
length: 16
J: TRBJ2-3
D: TRBD2
size: NA
V: TRBV4-1

DNA: TGTGCCGGGAGCGAACAGGGTATCAATCAGCCCCAGCATTTT
CDR3: CAGSEQGINQPQHF
length: 14
J: TRBJ1-5
D: NA
size: once
V: TRBV2

DNA: TGTGCCAGCAGCGCCCTGGATCAGTACCAAGAGACCCAGTACTTC
CDR3: CASSALDQYQETQYF
length: 15
J: TRBJ2-5
D: NA
size: NA
V: TRBV7-2

DNA: TGTGCCAGCAGTGCCCATAATAAGAACACTGAAGCTTTCTTT
CDR3: CASSAHNKNTEAFF
length: 14
J: TRBJ1-1
D: NA
size: NA
V: TRBV25-1

DNA: TGTGCCAGCAGTGAGTGGGGGACAGGGGCCAACTCCTACGAGCAGTACTTC
CDR3: CASSEWGTGANSYEQYF
length: 17
J: TRBJ2-7
D: TRBD1
size: NA
V: TRBV2

DNA: TGTGCCAGCAGCGGGGGGATGCGCAATGAGCAGTTCTTC
CDR3: CASSGGMRNEQFF
length: 13
J: TRBJ2-1
D: NA
size: NA
V: TRBV7-2

DNA: TGTGCCATCAGTGTCGGGTCAGGCTATGGCTACACCTTC
CDR3: CAISVGSGYGYTF
length: 13
J: TRBJ1-2
D: NA
size: NA
V: TRBV10-3

DNA: TGTGCCAGCAGCTTAGACAATCAGCCCCAGCATTTT
CDR3: CASSLDNQPQHF
length: 12
J: TRBJ1-5
D: NA
size: NA
V: TRBV11-3

DNA: TGTGCCAGCAGTTTAGGGACAGGGGCGGGTGAAAAACTGTTTTTT
CDR3: CASSLGTGAGEKLFF
length: 15
J: TRBJ1-4
D: TRBD1
size: NA
V: TRBV27

DNA: TGTGCCAGCACACTAGCGGGGGACACCGGGGAGCTGTTTTTT
CDR3: CASTLAGDTGELFF
length: 14
J: TRBJ2-2
D: TRBD2
size: NA
V: TRBV6-1

DNA: TGTGCCAGCAGCCTGGATCGAGGACCTGGGTACACCGGGGAGCTGTTTTTT
CDR3: CASSLDRGPGYTGELFF
length: 17
J: TRBJ2-2
D: NA
size: NA
V: TRBV14

DNA: TGTGCCAGCAACTCCGGGCCCAACACCGGGGAGCTGTTTTTT
CDR3: CASNSGPNTGELFF
length: 14
J: TRBJ2-2
D: NA
size: once
V: TRBV2

DNA: TGTGCCAGCAGTTACAGCCGACAGATGAACACTGAAGCTTTCTTT
CDR3: CASSYSRQMNTEAFF
length: 15
J: TRBJ1-1
D: NA
size: few
V: TRBV6-5

DNA: TGTGCCAGTAGTATTGGGGGGAGGAACACTGAAGCTTTCTTT
CDR3: CASSIGGRNTEAFF
length: 14
J: TRBJ1-1
D: NA
size: NA
V: TRBV19